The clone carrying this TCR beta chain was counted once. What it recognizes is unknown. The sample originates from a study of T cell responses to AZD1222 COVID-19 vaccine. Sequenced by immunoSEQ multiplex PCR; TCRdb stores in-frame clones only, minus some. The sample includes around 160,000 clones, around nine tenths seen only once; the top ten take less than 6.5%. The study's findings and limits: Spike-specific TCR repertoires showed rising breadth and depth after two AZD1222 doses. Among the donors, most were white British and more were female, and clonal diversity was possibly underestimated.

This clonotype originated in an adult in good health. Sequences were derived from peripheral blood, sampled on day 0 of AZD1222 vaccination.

In DNA form, the CDR3 reads TGCGCCAGCAGCCAAGATAGAACTAGCAGGTCCTACAATGAGCAGTTCTTC. Protein product: CASSQDRTSRSYNEQFF. The chain couples TRBV4-3 to TRBJ2-1; perhaps TRBD2 as D (6 bases). The germline V gene encodes CDR1 LGHNA and CDR2 YSLEER. Trimming pared 0 bases from V and 1 base from J, leaving 13 bases between. The CDR3 has 17 amino acids.